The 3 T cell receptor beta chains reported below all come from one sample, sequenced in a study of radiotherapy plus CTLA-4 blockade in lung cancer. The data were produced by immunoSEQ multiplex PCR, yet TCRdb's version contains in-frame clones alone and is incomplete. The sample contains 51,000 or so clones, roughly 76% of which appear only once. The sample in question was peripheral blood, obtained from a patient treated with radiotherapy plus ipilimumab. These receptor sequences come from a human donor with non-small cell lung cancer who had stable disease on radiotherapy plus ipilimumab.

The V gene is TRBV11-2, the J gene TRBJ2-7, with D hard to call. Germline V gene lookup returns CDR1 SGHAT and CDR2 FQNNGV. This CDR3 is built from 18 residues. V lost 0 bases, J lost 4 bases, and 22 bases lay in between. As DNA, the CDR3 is TGTGCCAGCAGCTTAGATCTTGCGCTGACTTATAGGGCATACGAGCAGTACGTC. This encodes CASSLDLALTYRAYEQYV.

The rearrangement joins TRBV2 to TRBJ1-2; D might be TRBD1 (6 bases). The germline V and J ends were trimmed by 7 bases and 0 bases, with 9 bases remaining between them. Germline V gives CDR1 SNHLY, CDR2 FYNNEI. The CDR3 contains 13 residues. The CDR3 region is CASKDSPNYGYTF. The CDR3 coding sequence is TGTGCCAGCAAGGACAGCCCTAACTATGGCTACACCTTC.

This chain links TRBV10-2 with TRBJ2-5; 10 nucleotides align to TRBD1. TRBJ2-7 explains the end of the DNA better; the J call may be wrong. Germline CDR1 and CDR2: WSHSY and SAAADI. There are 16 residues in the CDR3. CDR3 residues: CASSEWSGDRGNEQYF. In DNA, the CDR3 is TGCGCCAGCAGTGAGTGGTCGGGGGACAGGGGTAACGAGCAGTACTTC.